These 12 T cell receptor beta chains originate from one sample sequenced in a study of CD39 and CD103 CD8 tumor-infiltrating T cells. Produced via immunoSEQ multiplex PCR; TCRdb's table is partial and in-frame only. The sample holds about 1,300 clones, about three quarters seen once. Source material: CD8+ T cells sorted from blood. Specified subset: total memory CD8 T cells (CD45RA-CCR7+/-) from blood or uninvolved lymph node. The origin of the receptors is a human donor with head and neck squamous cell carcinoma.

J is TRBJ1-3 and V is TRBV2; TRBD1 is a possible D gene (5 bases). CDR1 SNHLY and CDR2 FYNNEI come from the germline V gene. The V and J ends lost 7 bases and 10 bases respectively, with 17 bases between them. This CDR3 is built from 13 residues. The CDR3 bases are TGTGCCAGCACGCCAGGGTCTGTTTGGACCATATATTTT. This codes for CASTPGSVWTIYF.

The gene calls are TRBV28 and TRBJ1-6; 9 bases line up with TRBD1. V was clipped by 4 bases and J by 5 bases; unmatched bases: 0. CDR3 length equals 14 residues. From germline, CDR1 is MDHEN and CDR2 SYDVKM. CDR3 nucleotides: TGTGCCAGCAGTTGGGACAGGGATAATTCACCCCTCCACTTT. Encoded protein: CASSWDRDNSPLHF.

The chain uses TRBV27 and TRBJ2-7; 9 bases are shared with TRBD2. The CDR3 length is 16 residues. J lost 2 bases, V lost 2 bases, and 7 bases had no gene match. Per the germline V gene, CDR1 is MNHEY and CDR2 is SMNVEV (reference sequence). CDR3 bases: TGTGCCAGCAGTTTAGCGTGGACTAGCGTAACCTACGAGCAGTACTTC. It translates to CASSLAWTSVTYEQYF.

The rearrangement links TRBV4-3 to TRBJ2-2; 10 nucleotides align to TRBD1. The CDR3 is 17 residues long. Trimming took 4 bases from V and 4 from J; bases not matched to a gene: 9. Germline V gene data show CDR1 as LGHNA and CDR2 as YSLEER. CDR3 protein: CASSPLGTGEFTGELFF. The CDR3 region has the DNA TGCGCCAGCAGCCCCTTAGGGACAGGGGAATTCACCGGGGAGCTGTTTTTT.

CDR3 in DNA: TGTGCCAACCTCGGTAAGATGAACACTGAAGCTTTCTTT. Its protein is CANLGKMNTEAFF. V gene TRBV2 combines with J gene TRBJ1-1; unclear D gene. Germline CDR1 SNHLY, CDR2 FYNNEI. The CDR3 extends over 13 amino acids. The V end lost 10 bases, the J end lost 0 bases, and 12 bases lay between the germline ends.

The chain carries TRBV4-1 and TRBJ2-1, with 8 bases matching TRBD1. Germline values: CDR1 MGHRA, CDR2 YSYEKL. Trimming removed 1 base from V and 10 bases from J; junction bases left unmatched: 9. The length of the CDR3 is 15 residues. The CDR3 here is CASSQAAYSGGEQFF. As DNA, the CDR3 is TGCGCCAGCAGCCAAGCCGCCTACTCAGGGGGCGAGCAGTTCTTC.

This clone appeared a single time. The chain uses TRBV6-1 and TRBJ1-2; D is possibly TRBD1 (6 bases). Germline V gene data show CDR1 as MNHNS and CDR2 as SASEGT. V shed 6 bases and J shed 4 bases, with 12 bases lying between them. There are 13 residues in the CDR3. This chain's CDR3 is CASRAGTSYGYTF. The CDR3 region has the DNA TGTGCCAGCAGAGCCGGGACAAGCTATGGCTACACCTTC.

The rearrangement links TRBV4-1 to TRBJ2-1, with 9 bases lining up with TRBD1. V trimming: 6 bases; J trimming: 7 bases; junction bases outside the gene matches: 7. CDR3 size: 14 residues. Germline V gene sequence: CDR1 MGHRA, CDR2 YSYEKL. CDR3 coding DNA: TGCGCCAGCAGTCGGACAGGGGAGGTTAATGAGCAGTTCTTC. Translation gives CASSRTGEVNEQFF.

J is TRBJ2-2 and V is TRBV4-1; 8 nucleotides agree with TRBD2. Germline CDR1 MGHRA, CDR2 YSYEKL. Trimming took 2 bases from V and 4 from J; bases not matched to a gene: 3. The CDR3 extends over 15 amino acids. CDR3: CASSQRGGGTGELFF. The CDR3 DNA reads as TGCGCCAGCAGCCAACGGGGGGGCGGCACCGGGGAGCTGTTTTTT.

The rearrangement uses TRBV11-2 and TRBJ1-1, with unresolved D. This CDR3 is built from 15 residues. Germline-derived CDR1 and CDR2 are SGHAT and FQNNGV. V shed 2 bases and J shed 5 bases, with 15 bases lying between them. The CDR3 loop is CASSLLSGTLTEAFF. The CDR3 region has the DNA TGTGCCAGCAGCTTATTGTCGGGTACGTTAACTGAAGCTTTCTTT.

Here the CDR3 reads CASSIPGGYEQFF. The CDR3 DNA sequence: TGTGCCAGCAGTATCCCGGGGGGATATGAGCAGTTCTTC. This chain uses TRBV6-6 with TRBJ2-1, with 7 bases matching TRBD2. In germline, CDR1 is MNHNY, CDR2 SVGAGI (reference sequence). The CDR3 loop spans 13 amino acids. V gave up 5 bases and J gave up 8 bases; unmatched junction bases: 6.

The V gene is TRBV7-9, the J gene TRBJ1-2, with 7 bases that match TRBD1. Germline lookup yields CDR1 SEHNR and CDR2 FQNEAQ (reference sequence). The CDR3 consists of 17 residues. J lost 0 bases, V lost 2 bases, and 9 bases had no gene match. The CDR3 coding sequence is TGTGCCAGCAGCTTAATTAGTGCAGGGGGAGCTAACTATGGCTACACCTTC. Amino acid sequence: CASSLISAGGANYGYTF.